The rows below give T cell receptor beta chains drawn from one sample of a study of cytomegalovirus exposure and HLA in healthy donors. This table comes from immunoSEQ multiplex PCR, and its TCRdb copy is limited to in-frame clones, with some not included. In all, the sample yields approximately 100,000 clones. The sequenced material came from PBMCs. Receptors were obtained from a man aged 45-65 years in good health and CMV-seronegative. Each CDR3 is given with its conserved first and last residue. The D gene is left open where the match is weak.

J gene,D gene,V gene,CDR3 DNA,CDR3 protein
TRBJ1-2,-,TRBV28,TGTGCCAGCAGTACTGGTAGTTCCTTCTATGGCTACACCTTC,CASSTGSSFYGYTF
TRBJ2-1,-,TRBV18,TGTGCCAGCTCACCGGCCTCCTACAATGAGCAGTTCTTC,CASSPASYNEQFF
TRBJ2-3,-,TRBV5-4,TGTGCCAGCAGCTTGGACGTGGCAACAGATACGCAGTATTTT,CASSLDVATDTQYF
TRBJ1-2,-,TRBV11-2,TGTGCCAGCAGCTTAGTTCGGGGATCCTATGGCTACACCTTC,CASSLVRGSYGYTF
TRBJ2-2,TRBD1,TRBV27,TGTGCCAGCAGCTTAGCTGGACAGGGTTTGTCCGGGGAGCTGTTTTTT,CASSLAGQGLSGELFF
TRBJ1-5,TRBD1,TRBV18,TGTGCCAGCTCACCATCGACAGGGAATTCCTTTGATAGTCAGCCCCAGCATTTT,CASSPSTGNSFDSQPQHF
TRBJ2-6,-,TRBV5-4,TGTGCCAGCAATGCAGGGACAACTGGGGCCAACGTCCTGACTTTC,CASNAGTTGANVLTF
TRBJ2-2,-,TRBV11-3,TGTGCCAGCAGCCTGGACTCGAACACCGGGGAGCTGTTTTTT,CASSLDSNTGELFF
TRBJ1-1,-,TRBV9,TGTGCCAGCAGCGTGCACCCGGCGGGCACTGAAGCTTTCTTT,CASSVHPAGTEAFF
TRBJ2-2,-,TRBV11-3,TGTGCCACCTCCAAACGACAGACTAACACCGGGGAGCTGTTTTTT,CATSKRQTNTGELFF
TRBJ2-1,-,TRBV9,TGTGCCAGCAGCCCCTGGGATGCGGGAAGCGATGAGCAGTTCTTC,CASSPWDAGSDEQFF
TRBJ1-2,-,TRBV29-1,TGCAGCGTTGAACTGGAGGGCAGGGGCTACACCTTC,CSVELEGRGYTF
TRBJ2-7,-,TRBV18,TGTGCCAGCTCACCGGTGACAGGAGACTACGAGCAGTACTTC,CASSPVTGDYEQYF
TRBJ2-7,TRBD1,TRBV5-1,TGCGCCAGCAGCCAAGGACAGGGAGTCGAGCAGTACTTC,CASSQGQGVEQYF
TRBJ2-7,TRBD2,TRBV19,TGTGCCAGTAGTAGAAAAAGCGGGACCAGCTCCTACGAGCAGTACTTC,CASSRKSGTSSYEQYF
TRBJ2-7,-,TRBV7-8,TGTGCCAGCAGCTTAGGAATAGGGGCGGGATCGTACTTC,CASSLGIGAGSYF
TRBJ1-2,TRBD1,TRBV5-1,TGCGCCAGCCGGGAGGCAGGGGGCAACTATGGCTACACCTTC,CASREAGGNYGYTF
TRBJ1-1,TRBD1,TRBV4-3,TGCGCCAGCAGCCTACAGGGGATAGGGAACACTGAAGCTTTCTTT,CASSLQGIGNTEAFF
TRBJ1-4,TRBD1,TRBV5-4,TGTGCCAGCAGCGGGGACAGTGTCGGAACTAATGAAAAACTGTTTTTT,CASSGDSVGTNEKLFF
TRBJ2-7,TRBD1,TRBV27,TGTGCCAGCAGTATCACCGGGACAGGAGCCTACGAGCAGTACTTC,CASSITGTGAYEQYF
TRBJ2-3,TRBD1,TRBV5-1,TGCGCCAGCAGCTTGGTTCCGGGACAGGGGTTCACAGATACGCAGTATTTT,CASSLVPGQGFTDTQYF
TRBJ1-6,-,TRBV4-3,TGCGCCAGCAGCCAGGGAAGAGGACAGCTTAATTCACCCCTCCACTTT,CASSQGRGQLNSPLHF
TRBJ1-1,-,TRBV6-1,TGTGCCAGCAGTCTCTCCCCTATGAGCACTGAAGCTTTCTTT,CASSLSPMSTEAFF
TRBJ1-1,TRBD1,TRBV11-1,TGTGCCAGCAGCCATGGGGGGGACAGGGGCGGCACTGAAGCTTTCTTT,CASSHGGDRGGTEAFF
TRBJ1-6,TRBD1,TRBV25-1,TGTGCCAGCAGTGTTGGACAGGGGCATAATTCACCCCTCCACTTT,CASSVGQGHNSPLHF
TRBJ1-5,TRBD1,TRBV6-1,TGTGCCAGCACTGAGTGGGACAGGGGGTTTCAGCCCCAGCATTTT,CASTEWDRGFQPQHF
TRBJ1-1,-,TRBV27,TGTGCCAGCAGTTCCCCTTCCGGGGGGAACACTGAAGCTTTCTTT,CASSSPSGGNTEAFF
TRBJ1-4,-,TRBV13,TGTGCCAGCAGCCTAAGACAGGAGGTGGATGAAAAACTGTTTTTT,CASSLRQEVDEKLFF
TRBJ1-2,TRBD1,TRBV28,TGTGCCAGCAATGCGGCCGACAGGGGTTCCTATGGCTACACCTTC,CASNAADRGSYGYTF
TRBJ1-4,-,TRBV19,TGTGCCAGTGCGCGGGGGCCCGGAGAAAAACTGTTTTTT,CASARGPGEKLFF
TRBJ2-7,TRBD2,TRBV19,TGTGCCAGTAGTATGAGCGGGACCTCCTACGAGCAGTACTTC,CASSMSGTSYEQYF
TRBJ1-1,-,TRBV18,TGTGCCAGCTCACCACCGCTAGGCCAGGGGAACACTGAAGCTTTCTTT,CASSPPLGQGNTEAFF
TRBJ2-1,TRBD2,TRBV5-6,TGTGCCAGCAGCTTAATCCACAGCGGGGGTAACAATGAGCAGTTCTTC,CASSLIHSGGNNEQFF